Listed here are 25 T cell receptor beta chains from one sample, sequenced in a study of regulatory T cells in long-lasting Graves disease. Time point described: newly diagnosed GD, antithyroid drugs for less than 3 months. From PBMCs, RNA was extracted and then used to make the TCR library. The TCR beta library used iRepertoire HTBI primers with Arm-PCR amplification of CDR3. TCRdb fed the multiplex PCR reads into MiXCR, producing one record per CDR3 protein. Among more than 450,000 distinct CDR3 sequences, 15% to 20% were seen once, and the ten largest hold 12%. These same records also appear under a second study, on T cells in Graves' hyperthyroidism and ophthalmopathy.

Sequenced material: peripheral blood mononuclear cells (PBMCs), taken at new diagnosis, from a patient treated with antithyroid drugs. These receptors all stem from a man aged 40-55 years with Graves disease.

This clonotype was detected ten times or more. J is TRBJ2-3 and V is TRBV19, with D possibly TRBD1 on 6 matching bases. Per the germline V gene, CDR1 is LNHDA and CDR2 is SQIVND (reference sequence). V was clipped by 8 bases and J by 1 base, with 13 bases between them. The CDR3 spans 14 residues. CDR3 nucleotides: TGTGCCAGTTCAAAAGGACAGCGCACAGATACGCAGTATTTT. Protein product: CASSKGQRTDTQYF.

The rearrangement links TRBV19 to TRBJ1-5; D uncertain. V lost 6 bases to trimming and J lost 1 base, with 10 bases between them. This CDR3 region has 14 residues. CDR1 and CDR2 (germline): LNHDA, SQIVND (reference sequence). The DNA of the CDR3 is TGTGCCAGTAGGCGGTTTGGAAGCAATCAGCCCCAGCATTTT. It is translated as CASRRFGSNQPQHF.

This clonotype was counted ten times or more. The chain combines TRBV29-1 with TRBJ2-7; 7 bases line up with TRBD1. This CDR3 comprises 13 residues. Per the germline V gene, CDR1 is SQVTM and CDR2 is ANQGSEA. V shed 4 bases and J 6 bases; nucleotides not matched to a gene: 9. The CDR3 loop reads CSVADRVIAEQYF. The CDR3 region has the DNA TGCAGCGTTGCTGACAGGGTCATAGCCGAGCAGTACTTC.

This clonotype was found a few times. The V gene is TRBV7-3, the J gene TRBJ1-6, with a weak D call TRBD1 (5 bases). V was clipped by 5 bases and J by 7 bases, with 15 bases between them. CDR1 is SGHTA and CDR2 is FQGTGA in the germline V gene. The CDR3 loop spans 15 amino acids. The CDR3 sequence is CASSRTGALNSPLHF. The CDR3 nucleotides read TGTGCCAGCAGCCGAACCGGGGCACTAAATTCACCCCTCCACTTT.

This clonotype was counted between two and nine times. The chain is built from TRBV24-1 and TRBJ2-1, with D perhaps TRBD2 (6 bases). Germline lookup yields CDR1 KGHDR and CDR2 SFDVKD. The V end was cut by 4 bases, the J end by 3 bases, with 9 bases between. This CDR3 comprises 14 residues. CDR3 sequence (DNA): TGTGCCACCAGTGACGGGACTCTCTACAATGAGCAGTTCTTC. As protein: CATSDGTLYNEQFF.

This clonotype was seen repeatedly, ten times or more. This chain connects TRBV28 to TRBJ1-1; D perhaps matches TRBD1 (5 bases). This CDR3 is 15 amino acids long. Deletions cut 5 bases from V and 0 bases from J, with 13 bases between. CDR1 MDHEN and CDR2 SYDVKM come from the germline V gene. The CDR3 coding sequence is TGTGCCAGCAGTCCCGGGACCTTTATGAACACTGAAGCTTTCTTT. Residues: CASSPGTFMNTEAFF.

The chain has TRBV20-1 and TRBJ2-3; D not certain. Near its end, the DNA agrees better with TRBJ2-5, so the J call may be wrong. The CDR3 is 14 residues long. CDR1 and CDR2 from the germline V gene are DFQATT and SNEGSKA (reference sequence). In DNA form, the CDR3 reads TGCAGTGCCGAATATCCTAGAAGTGGAGAGACCCAGTACTTC. Amino acids: CSAEYPRSGETQYF.

Many counts were recorded for this clonotype. The V call is TRBV2, the J call TRBJ1-2, with 10 bases that match TRBD1. The CDR3 is 12 residues long. Germline CDR1 is SNHLY and CDR2 is FYNNEI. With V trimmed by 10 bases and J by 7 bases, 6 bases remained unmatched. The CDR3 loop reads CATADRGPGYTF. The CDR3 DNA is TGTGCCACCGCTGACAGGGGGCCTGGCTACACCTTC.

V gene TRBV12-3 or TRBV12-4 combines with J gene TRBJ2-5; 8 bases line up with TRBD1. With 5 bases clipped from V and 5 bases from J, the junction kept 10 bases outside the gene matches. CDR3 length equals 15 residues. This chain's CDR3 is CASSPDRGGGETQYF. CDR3 nucleotides: TGTGCCAGCAGTCCCGACAGGGGTGGAGGGGAGACCCAGTACTTC.

This clonotype was detected a few times. A read error is the likely source, as a far larger clone sits one nucleotide away. V is TRBV7-9 and J is TRBJ2-7; 13 bases match TRBD2. The junction had 1 base not matched to a gene; V was cut back by 6 bases and J by 2 bases. Per the germline V gene, CDR1 is SEHNR and CDR2 is FQNEAQ (reference sequence). This CDR3 has 14 residues. The CDR3 region has the DNA TGTGCCAGCAGTACTAGCGGGAGGGCCTACGAGCAGTACTTC. Translated: CASSTSGRAYEQYF.

The sample holds many counts of this clonotype. This chain joins TRBV7-6 and TRBJ2-1; weak D call: TRBD1 (6 bases). V gave up 8 bases and J gave up 4 bases, with 12 bases separating them. The CDR3 covers 13 residues. The germline V gene has CDR1 SGHVS and CDR2 FNYEAQ. CDR3 region: CASRDKPYNEQFF. Here the CDR3 DNA reads TGTGCCAGCCGGGACAAACCTTACAATGAGCAGTTCTTC.

As regards this clonotype: This could be a read error, since a much larger clone is one nucleotide away. The chain joins TRBV12-3 or TRBV12-4 to TRBJ2-3; D is perhaps TRBD1 or TRBD2 (6 bases each). The CDR3 is 12 residues long. Trimming took 6 bases from V and 10 from J, leaving 14 bases between them. CDR3 protein: CASSQAGEAQYF. CDR3 sequence (DNA): TGTGCCAGCAGCCAAGCAGGGGAGGCGCAGTATTTT.

In its sample, this clonotype was seen a few times. This chain uses TRBV12-3 or TRBV12-4 with TRBJ1-2, with D tentatively TRBD1 (5 bases). This CDR3 has 14 amino acids. The V and J ends lost 6 bases and 7 bases respectively, with 18 bases between them. CDR3 DNA: TGTGCCAGCAGCCGTAGTGGGACGCCTCTTGGCTACACCTTC. Its translation is CASSRSGTPLGYTF.

This clonotype was recorded at least ten times. V gene TRBV7-3 combines with J gene TRBJ2-7; 7 bases match TRBD2. CDR3 length: 15 residues. In germline, CDR1 is SGHTA, CDR2 FQGTGA. The V segment lost 2 bases and the J segment 2 bases; nucleotides outside the gene matches: 6. The CDR3, as DNA: TGTGCCAGCAGCTTAGTCCCGGGAGGCCCCTACGAGCAGTACTTC. Amino acids: CASSLVPGGPYEQYF. The variable domain in full, completed from reference TRBV7-3 and TRBJ2-7, reads GAGVSQTPSNKVTEKGKYVELRCDPISGHTALYWYRQSLGQGPEFLIYFQGTGAADDSGLPNDRFFAVRPEGSVSTLKIQRTERGDSAVYLCASSLVPGGPYEQYFGPGTRLTVT.

V gene TRBV7-2 combines with J gene TRBJ2-1; TRBD2 matches 8 bases. Trimming at V came to 5 bases and at J to 3 bases, leaving 6 bases not matched to a gene. Germline values: CDR1 SGHTA, CDR2 FQGNSA. This CDR3 has 15 amino acids. CDR3: CASSASGSFYNEQFF. CDR3 coding DNA: TGTGCCAGCAGCGCAAGCGGGAGCTTCTACAATGAGCAGTTCTTC.

This clonotype came up a few times. The V and J genes are TRBV27 and TRBJ2-2; 12 bases align to TRBD2. The germline V gene encodes CDR1 MNHEY and CDR2 SMNVEV (reference sequence). V lost 5 bases to trimming and J lost 9 bases; unmatched junction nucleotides: 13. This CDR3 region has 17 residues. The CDR3 loop is CASSDPRLAGVSRELFF. The CDR3, as DNA: TGTGCCAGCAGTGACCCCCGACTAGCGGGAGTTTCTAGGGAGCTGTTTTTT.

Concerning this clonotype: A much larger clone differs from this one at a single base, so this may be a read error. The chain has TRBV6-2 or TRBV6-3 and TRBJ2-7; 10 nucleotides line up with TRBD1. V was pared by 5 bases and J by 1 base, with 17 bases of the junction left unmatched. The germline CDR1 and CDR2 sequences are MNHEY and SVGEGT. The CDR3 sequence is 19 residues long. This CDR3 is CASSPGTGVSGDSSYEQYF. In nucleotides, the CDR3 is TGTGCCAGCAGTCCTGGGACAGGGGTTAGCGGGGACTCTTCCTACGAGCAGTACTTC.

This clonotype was seen repeatedly, ten times or more. This sequence joins TRBV7-3 and TRBJ2-5, with D unclear. V was pared by 4 bases and J by 5 bases, with 8 bases between. CDR3 length: 12 residues. In germline, CDR1 is SGHTA, CDR2 FQGTGA. The CDR3 loop reads CASSSNAETQYF. The DNA for the CDR3 is TGTGCCAGCAGCTCCAACGCGGAGACCCAGTACTTC.

This clonotype has at least ten counts. The chain is built from TRBV6-1 and TRBJ2-5; D is ambiguous. The length of the CDR3 is 14 residues. Germline V lookup: CDR1 MNHNS, CDR2 SASEGT. With 6 bases removed from V and 1 base from J, the gap between germline ends came to 12 bases. As DNA, the CDR3 is TGTGCCAGCAGCCTTCGACCGCCCCAAGAGACCCAGTACTTC. It specifies CASSLRPPQETQYF.

The chain links TRBV3-1 to TRBJ2-4; D is undetermined. Germline V CDR1 and CDR2: LGHDT, YNNKEL (reference sequence). This CDR3 is built from 17 residues. V was clipped by 4 bases and J by 0 bases, with 16 bases between them. The CDR3 loop reads CASSPLVKNLAKNIQYF. The DNA for the CDR3 is TGTGCCAGCAGCCCCTTAGTGAAGAATCTAGCCAAAAACATTCAGTACTTC.

V gene TRBV11-2 combines with J gene TRBJ2-5, with 8 bases identical to TRBD1. This CDR3 is 15 amino acids long. CDR1 SGHAT and CDR2 FQNNGV come from the germline V gene. With V trimmed by 3 bases and J by 4 bases, 7 bases remained unmatched. Here the CDR3 DNA reads TGTGCCAGCAGCTTCCTCCGCACAGGGGGAGAGACCCAGTACTTC. Protein: CASSFLRTGGETQYF.

Only a few counts were recorded for this clonotype. The chain joins TRBV13 to TRBJ2-7, with TRBD2 matching over 8 bases. The germline CDR1 and CDR2 sequences are PRHDT and FYEKMQ (reference sequence). V lost 1 base to trimming and J lost 2 bases; unmatched junction nucleotides: 4. This CDR3 contains 15 residues. CDR3 sequence: CASSLAGTSPYEQYF. The CDR3 DNA sequence: TGTGCCAGCAGCTTAGCCGGGACTAGTCCCTACGAGCAGTACTTC.

This clonotype was seen ten or more times. The chain recombines TRBV13 with TRBJ2-1; D is perhaps TRBD1 (6 bases). CDR1 and CDR2 from the germline V gene are PRHDT and FYEKMQ (reference sequence). This CDR3 comprises 12 residues. Trimming took off 7 bases at V and 9 bases at J, with 13 bases between the two ends. CDR3 sequence: CASTVRGREQFF. CDR3 coding DNA: TGTGCCAGCACAGTCAGGGGCCGTGAGCAGTTCTTC.

This chain links TRBV5-1 with TRBJ2-1; possibly TRBD1 for D (6 bases). V lost 4 bases and J 3 bases, leaving 11 bases between the germline ends. CDR1 SGHRS and CDR2 YFSETQ come from the germline V gene. This CDR3 has 14 amino acids. For the CDR3, the DNA is TGCGCCAGCAGCCGGGACATTAACTACAATGAGCAGTTCTTC. This codes for CASSRDINYNEQFF.

The chain recombines TRBV7-3 with TRBJ2-1, with D unresolved. Germline assignment: CDR1 SGHTA and CDR2 FQGTGA. The CDR3 is made up of 14 amino acids. Trimming took 5 bases from V and 1 from J, leaving 9 bases between them. This chain's CDR3 is CASSLRPSYNEQFF. The CDR3 DNA reads as TGTGCCAGCAGCCTCAGACCATCCTACAATGAGCAGTTCTTC. Using reference TRBV7-3 and TRBJ2-1 for the parts outside the CDR3, the full variable domain is GAGVSQTPSNKVTEKGKYVELRCDPISGHTALYWYRQSLGQGPEFLIYFQGTGAADDSGLPNDRFFAVRPEGSVSTLKIQRTERGDSAVYLCASSLRPSYNEQFFGPGTRLTVL.